This passage covers 15 T cell receptor beta chains from one sample sequenced in a study of identical twins. TCRdb passed the 5' RACE reads through MiXCR, listing each CDR3 protein once. The data hold under 800,000 distinct CDR3 sequences, with around 20% observed a single time. These records were also assigned to another study, of T cells expressing NK-cell markers.

The source material was PBMCs. These receptors all stem from a woman in her late teens or twenties in good health.

CDR3 sequence (DNA): TGCGCCAGCAGCTTCGGTACAGTTCATGGCTACACCTTC. The encoded protein is CASSFGTVHGYTF. The chain carries TRBV5-1 and TRBJ1-2; D uncertain. The CDR3 covers 13 residues. CDR1 SGHRS and CDR2 YFSETQ come from the germline V gene. Trimming pared 2 bases from V and 6 bases from J, leaving 11 bases between. The full variable domain, with the rest looked up from reference TRBV5-1 and TRBJ1-2, is KAGVTQTPRYLIKTRGQQVTLSCSPISGHRSVSWYQQTPGQGLQFLFEYFSETQRNKGNFPGRFSGRQFSNSRSEMNVSTLELGDSALYLCASSFGTVHGYTFGSGTRLTVV.

This clonotype has a handful of counts. The V and J genes are TRBV5-1 and TRBJ1-2, with D unresolved. The CDR3 runs 16 residues. Per germline, CDR1 SGHRS and CDR2 YFSETQ. Trimming shortened V by 4 bases and J by 2 bases, and 18 bases separated the two germline ends. CDR3: CASSPPTLIGNYGYTF. CDR3 nucleotide sequence: TGCGCCAGCAGCCCCCCCACTCTAATCGGAAACTATGGCTACACCTTC.

In this sample, this clonotype turned up a few times. This chain connects TRBV12-3 or TRBV12-4 to TRBJ2-1; no clear D gene. CDR3 length equals 14 residues. Trimming removed 5 bases at V and 7 bases at J, with 15 bases between. The CDR3 sequence: CASSLSPIANEQFF. CDR3 sequence (DNA): TGTGCCAGCAGTCTCTCCCCTATTGCGAATGAGCAGTTCTTC.

This chain joins TRBV12-3 or TRBV12-4 and TRBJ2-1; 9 bases are shared with TRBD1. This CDR3 has 15 residues. V shed 7 bases, J shed 8 bases, and the junction held 12 bases outside the gene matches. Here the CDR3 reads CASTEQGTGYHEQFF. The DNA of the CDR3 is TGTGCCAGCACCGAACAGGGGACAGGGTATCATGAGCAGTTCTTC.

This clonotype was picked up many times. The genes are TRBV2 and TRBJ2-1; D is uncertain. The germline V and J ends were trimmed by 1 base and 0 bases, with 7 bases remaining between them. The CDR3 is 15 residues long. The germline CDR1 and CDR2 sequences are SNHLY and FYNNEI. The chain's CDR3 is CASSEGRSSYNEQFF. Written as DNA, the CDR3 is TGTGCCAGCAGTGAAGGGCGGAGCTCCTACAATGAGCAGTTCTTC.

The genes are TRBV11-1 and TRBJ2-1, with TRBD2 matching 11 bases. Germline lookup yields CDR1 SGHAT and CDR2 FQDESV (reference sequence). There are 18 residues in the CDR3. Trimming at V came to 3 bases and at J to 15 bases, leaving 22 bases not matched to a gene. CDR3 region: CASSLGTARGLAGPHPFF. Written as DNA, the CDR3 is TGTGCCAGCAGCTTGGGAACGGCAAGAGGACTAGCGGGCCCGCATCCGTTCTTC. The full variable domain, in which reference TRBV11-1 and TRBJ2-1 provide the parts outside the CDR3, is EAEVAQSPRYKITEKSQAVAFWCDPISGHATLYWYRQILGQGPELLVQFQDESVVDDSQLPKDRFSAERLKGVDSTLKIQPAELGDSAMYLCASSLGTARGLAGPHPFFGPGTRLTVL.

A few counts support this clonotype. This sequence joins TRBV11-1 and TRBJ2-1; D is perhaps TRBD2 (5 bases). Germline-derived CDR1 and CDR2 are SGHAT and FQDESV (reference sequence). The CDR3 runs to 18 residues. V gave up 5 bases and J gave up 3 bases, with 23 bases separating them. The CDR3 DNA is TGTGCCAGCAGCCGACACCCCAGCGGCACATCTATCTACAATGAGCAGTTCTTC. Translating it yields CASSRHPSGTSIYNEQFF.

There are a few counts of this clonotype. The J gene is TRBJ2-3, the V gene TRBV6-1, with TRBD1 identical over 7 bases. CDR3 size: 14 residues. CDR1 and CDR2 from the germline V gene are MNHNS and SASEGT. Trimming cost V 6 bases and J 1 base; bases outside gene matches: 4. The CDR3 loop reads CASRQGWGTDTQYF. The CDR3 nucleotides are TGTGCCAGCAGACAGGGGTGGGGCACAGATACGCAGTATTTT.

In its sample, this clonotype was seen many times. The chain is built from TRBV5-1 and TRBJ2-5; tentatively, D is TRBD1 (5 bases). This CDR3 is 14 amino acids long. Germline V CDR1 and CDR2: SGHRS, YFSETQ. Trimming took 1 base from V and 1 from J, leaving 8 bases between them. The CDR3 DNA sequence: TGCGCCAGCAGCTTGTCAGGGCTCCAAGAGACCCAGTACTTC. Residues: CASSLSGLQETQYF.

This clonotype has a count of ten or more. The rearrangement links TRBV20-1 to TRBJ2-4; TRBD1 matches 9 bases. The J segment lost 0 bases and the V segment lost 0 bases, leaving 15 bases of the junction unmatched. The CDR3 spans 20 residues. The germline CDR1 and CDR2 sequences are DFQATT and SNEGSKA (reference sequence). Here the CDR3 DNA reads TGCAGTGCTAGAGATCGAAGGAGGCTAGACAGGGGGGGAGCCAAAAACATTCAGTACTTC. Translated, it gives CSARDRRRLDRGGAKNIQYF.

The CDR3 DNA reads TGTGCCAGCTCACCAAGTAGCACTGAAGCTTTCTTT. This translates into CASSPSSTEAFF. V usage is TRBV18 and J usage is TRBJ1-1, with no clear D. The CDR3 extends over 12 amino acids. Trimming stripped 2 bases from V and 4 bases from J, with 5 bases between. The V gene's germline CDR1 is KGHSH and CDR2 LQKENI.

This clonotype was seen more than once but under ten times. The chain recombines TRBV29-1 with TRBJ1-6; perhaps TRBD1 as D (5 bases). The V gene's germline CDR1 is SQVTM and CDR2 ANQGSEA. The CDR3 covers 13 residues. Trimming cost V 4 bases and J 9 bases, with 13 bases left between them. CDR3: CSVAGDGGSPLHF. CDR3 DNA sequence: TGCAGCGTTGCTGGGGACGGCGGTTCACCCCTCCACTTT.

This clonotype was observed many times. V usage is TRBV20-1 and J usage is TRBJ1-2; 7 nucleotides agree with TRBD1. V shed 0 bases and J 8 bases; nucleotides not matched to a gene: 6. Germline V gene sequence: CDR1 DFQATT, CDR2 SNEGSKA (reference sequence). The CDR3 is 13 residues long. For the CDR3, the DNA is TGCAGTGCTAGAGATGACAGGGTAGGGGGCTACACCTTC. It codes for CSARDDRVGGYTF.

The chain recombines TRBV6-1 with TRBJ2-7, with TRBD2 matching over 7 bases. Germline V gene lookup returns CDR1 MNHNS and CDR2 SASEGT. The CDR3 length is 15 residues. Trimming at V came to 5 bases and at J to 1 base, leaving 8 bases not matched to a gene. CDR3 residues: CASSQGGSTSYEQYF. The CDR3 nucleotides are TGTGCCAGCAGTCAGGGAGGGAGCACGTCCTACGAGCAGTACTTC.

This clonotype has a handful of counts. V and J are TRBV9 and TRBJ2-1, with 9 bases aligning to TRBD2. This CDR3 is 16 amino acids long. The V gene end was trimmed by 1 base and the J gene end by 4 bases; junction bases not matched to a gene: 6. Germline V gives CDR1 SGDLS, CDR2 YYNGEE. The CDR3 is CASSVLAGSIYNEQFF. The CDR3 DNA reads as TGTGCCAGCAGCGTACTAGCGGGAAGTATATACAATGAGCAGTTCTTC.